This entry lists 13 T cell receptor beta chains sequenced from one sample in a study of Ad26.COV2.S vaccination and SARS-CoV-2 variants. As for treatment: roughly 20 received Ad26.COV2.S at low or high dose, single or two shots; 5 received placebo; per-sample allocation not given. Samples came from day 63 after the first vaccine or placebo injection. Here immunoSEQ multiplex PCR was the method, and the copy in TCRdb shows in-frame clones only, minus some. The sample contains more than 350,000 clones, around nine tenths of which appear only once. The sample here was peripheral blood, taken in a trial of Ad26.COV2.S vaccine versus placebo. The receptors were sampled from a person between 18 and 65 years old who received the Ad26.COV2.S COVID-19 vaccine or a placebo.

The chain combines TRBV27 with TRBJ1-1, with 7 bases lining up with TRBD1. Germline-derived CDR1 and CDR2 are MNHEY and SMNVEV (reference sequence). Trimming took 6 bases from V and 2 from J; bases not matched to a gene: 6. The CDR3 contains 14 residues. The CDR3 spells CASSPRTGNTEAFF. As DNA, the CDR3 is TGTGCCAGCAGCCCAAGGACAGGCAACACTGAAGCTTTCTTT.

This chain connects TRBV7-6 to TRBJ1-2; 8 nucleotides match TRBD1. V trimming: 3 bases; J trimming: 7 bases; junction bases outside the gene matches: 16. Germline assignment: CDR1 SGHVS and CDR2 FNYEAQ. The CDR3 covers 17 residues. Here the CDR3 DNA reads TGTGCCAGCAGCTTTTCACTCAAAGGACAGGGAAACGGTGGCTACACCTTC. Translating it yields CASSFSLKGQGNGGYTF.

DNA of the CDR3: TGTGCCAGCAGACTAGACAGGGATCGAAACACTGAAGCTTTCTTT. Its protein is CASRLDRDRNTEAFF. V usage is TRBV28 and J usage is TRBJ1-1; 7 bases line up with TRBD1. V dropped 6 bases and J dropped 2; count of bases not matched to a gene: 9. Germline CDR1 reads MDHEN; CDR2 reads SYDVKM. The CDR3 extends over 15 amino acids.

The count of this clone is one. V gene TRBV12-5 combines with J gene TRBJ2-2; TRBD2 agrees at 7 bases. Germline V gene data show CDR1 as LGHNT and CDR2 as FRNRAP. This CDR3 has 19 amino acids. V shed 5 bases and J 2 bases; nucleotides not matched to a gene: 17. CDR3 protein: CASGLSPSSGTINTGELFF. Written as DNA, the CDR3 is TGTGCTAGTGGTCTGTCCCCCTCCTCAGGGACTATTAACACCGGGGAGCTGTTTTTT.

V usage is TRBV5-4 and J usage is TRBJ1-2; a possible D gene is TRBD1 (6 bases). Trimming pared 4 bases from V and 6 bases from J, leaving 16 bases between. The CDR3 length is 14 residues. The germline CDR1 and CDR2 sequences are SGHNT and YYREEE (reference sequence). CDR3: CASSRRQAGHGYTF. CDR3 bases: TGTGCCAGCAGCCGCAGACAGGCAGGGCATGGCTACACCTTC.

The gene calls are TRBV28 and TRBJ2-7; TRBD1 agrees at 8 bases. The CDR3 consists of 16 residues. Germline lookup yields CDR1 MDHEN and CDR2 SYDVKM. After removal of 3 bases from V and 5 bases from J, the junction contained 12 bases not matched to a gene. CDR3 protein: CASSLLGQDRVHEQYF. The CDR3 DNA sequence: TGTGCCAGCAGTTTGTTGGGGCAGGACAGGGTCCACGAGCAGTACTTC. The variable domain in full, completed from reference TRBV28 and TRBJ2-7, reads DVKVTQSSRYLVKRTGEKVFLECVQDMDHENMFWYRQDPGLGLRLIYFSYDVKMKEKGDIPEGYSVSREKKERFSLILESASTNQTSMYLCASSLLGQDRVHEQYFGPGTRLTVT.

The rearrangement uses TRBV5-4 and TRBJ2-7; D remains unclear. V shed 0 bases and J shed 0 bases, with 7 bases lying between them. Germline V gene sequence: CDR1 SGHNT, CDR2 YYREEE (reference sequence). The CDR3 covers 14 residues. This CDR3 reads CASSLGPGSYEQYF. As DNA, the CDR3 is TGTGCCAGCAGCTTGGGGCCGGGCTCCTACGAGCAGTACTTC.

This chain links TRBV2 with TRBJ1-6; TRBD1 matches 11 bases. Trimming at V came to 5 bases and at J to 13 bases, leaving 7 bases not matched to a gene. Per germline, CDR1 SNHLY and CDR2 FYNNEI. This CDR3 spans 14 amino acids. The CDR3 sequence is CASSSGTGGLPLHF. The CDR3 DNA reads TGTGCCAGCAGTTCCGGGACAGGGGGGCTTCCCCTCCACTTT.

The CDR3 DNA follows: TGTGCCAGCAGCCCGGGCGCGGGAGTGAACACTGAAGCTTTCTTT. Translating gives CASSPGAGVNTEAFF. The chain joins TRBV5-4 to TRBJ1-1, with D hard to call. Germline CDR1 is SGHNT and CDR2 is YYREEE (reference sequence). The V gene lost 4 bases and the J gene lost 0 bases, with 13 bases spanning the gap. The CDR3 spans 15 residues. Full variable domain (rest looked up from reference TRBV5-4 and TRBJ1-1): ETGVTQSPTHLIKTRGQQVTLRCSSQSGHNTVSWYQQALGQGPQFIFQYYREEENGRGNFPPRFSGLQFPNYSSELNVNALELDDSALYLCASSPGAGVNTEAFFGQGTRLTVV.

CDR3 sequence: CASSQGMNTEAFF. In DNA form, the CDR3 reads TGTGCCAGCTCACAGGGGATGAACACTGAAGCTTTCTTT. The chain employs TRBV18 and TRBJ1-1, with D tentatively TRBD1 (5 bases). The CDR3 length is 13 residues. The V end was cut by 4 bases, the J end by 0 bases, with 6 bases between. In germline, CDR1 is KGHSH, CDR2 LQKENI.

This clone was recorded only once. The rearrangement uses TRBV2 and TRBJ2-1, with D perhaps matching TRBD2 (6 bases). The CDR3 totals 13 residues. Germline V gene lookup returns CDR1 SNHLY and CDR2 FYNNEI. Trimming removed 1 base at V and 10 bases at J, with 11 bases between. CDR3 protein: CASSEDRRDEQFF. In DNA form, the CDR3 reads TGTGCCAGCAGTGAAGATAGGCGGGACGAGCAGTTCTTC.

The CDR3 DNA reads as TGTGCCAGCAGTTTCAGACAGGCGAGGGGGAACACTGAAGCTTTCTTT. It translates to CASSFRQARGNTEAFF. This chain joins TRBV6-5 and TRBJ1-1; D perhaps matches TRBD1 (6 bases). This CDR3 is built from 16 residues. CDR1 and CDR2 from the germline V gene are MNHEY and SVGAGI. V was trimmed by 4 bases and J by 1 base, leaving 16 bases between them.

V usage is TRBV28 and J usage is TRBJ2-1; D not resolved. The CDR3 contains 17 residues. V lost 4 bases to trimming and J lost 3 bases, with 19 bases between them. Germline V gene lookup returns CDR1 MDHEN and CDR2 SYDVKM. CDR3 region: CASSWPPPAQNYNEQFF. The CDR3 nucleotides are TGTGCCAGCAGTTGGCCTCCGCCAGCCCAAAACTACAATGAGCAGTTCTTC.